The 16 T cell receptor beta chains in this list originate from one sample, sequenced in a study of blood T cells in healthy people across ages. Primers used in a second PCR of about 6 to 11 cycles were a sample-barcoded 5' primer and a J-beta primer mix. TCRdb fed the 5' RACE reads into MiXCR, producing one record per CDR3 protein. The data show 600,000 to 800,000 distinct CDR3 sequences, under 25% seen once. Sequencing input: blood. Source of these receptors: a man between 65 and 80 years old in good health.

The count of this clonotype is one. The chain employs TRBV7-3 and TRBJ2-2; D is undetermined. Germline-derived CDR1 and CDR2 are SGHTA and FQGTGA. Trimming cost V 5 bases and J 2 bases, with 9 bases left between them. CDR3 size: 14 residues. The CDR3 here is CASSPGFNTGELFF. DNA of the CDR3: TGTGCCAGCAGCCCGGGTTTCAACACCGGGGAGCTGTTTTTT.

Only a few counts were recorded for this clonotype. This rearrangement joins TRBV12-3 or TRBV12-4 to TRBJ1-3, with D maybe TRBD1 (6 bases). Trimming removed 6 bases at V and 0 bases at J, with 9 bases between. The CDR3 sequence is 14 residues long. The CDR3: CASRETGSGNTIYF. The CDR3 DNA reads TGTGCCAGCAGGGAGACAGGCTCTGGAAACACCATATATTTT.

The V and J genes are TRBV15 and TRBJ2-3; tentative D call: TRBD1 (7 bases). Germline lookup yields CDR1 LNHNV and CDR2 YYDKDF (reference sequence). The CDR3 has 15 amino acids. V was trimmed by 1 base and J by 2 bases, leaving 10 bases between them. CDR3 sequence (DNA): TGTGCCACCAGCAGAGGACAGGGACTCACAGATACGCAGTATTTT. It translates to CATSRGQGLTDTQYF. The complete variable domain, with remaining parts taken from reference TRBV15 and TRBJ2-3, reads DAMVIQNPRYQVTQFGKPVTLSCSQTLNHNVMYWYQQKSSQAPKLLFHYYDKDFNNEADTPDNFQSRRPNTSFCFLDIRSPGLGDTAMYLCATSRGQGLTDTQYFGPGTRLTVL.

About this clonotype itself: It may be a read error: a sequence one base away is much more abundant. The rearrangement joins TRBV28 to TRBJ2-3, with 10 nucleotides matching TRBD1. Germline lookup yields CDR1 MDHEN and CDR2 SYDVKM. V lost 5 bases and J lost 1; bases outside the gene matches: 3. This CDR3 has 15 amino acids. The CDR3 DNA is TGTGCCAGCAGTGTCGGGACAGGGGGCACAGATACGCAGTATTTT. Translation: CASSVGTGGTDTQYF.

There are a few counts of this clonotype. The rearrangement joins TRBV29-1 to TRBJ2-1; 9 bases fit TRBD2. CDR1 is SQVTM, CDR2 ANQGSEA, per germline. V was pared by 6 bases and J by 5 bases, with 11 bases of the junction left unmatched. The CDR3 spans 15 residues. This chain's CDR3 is CSVSLSSGINNEQFF. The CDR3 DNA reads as TGCAGCGTCTCTCTCTCTAGCGGGATCAACAATGAGCAGTTCTTC.

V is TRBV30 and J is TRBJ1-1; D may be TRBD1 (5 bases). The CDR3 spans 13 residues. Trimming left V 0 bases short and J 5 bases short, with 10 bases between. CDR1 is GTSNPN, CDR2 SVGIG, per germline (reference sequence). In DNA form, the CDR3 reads TGTGCCTGGAGTGTACTGGACAAAACTGAAGCTTTCTTT. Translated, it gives CAWSVLDKTEAFF.

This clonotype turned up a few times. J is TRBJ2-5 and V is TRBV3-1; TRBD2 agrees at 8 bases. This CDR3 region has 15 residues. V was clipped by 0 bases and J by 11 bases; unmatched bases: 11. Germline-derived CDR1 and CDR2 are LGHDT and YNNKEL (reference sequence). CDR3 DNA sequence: TGTGCCAGCAGCCAAGAGGATAGCGGGATTGAGGAGCAGTACTTC. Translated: CASSQEDSGIEEQYF.

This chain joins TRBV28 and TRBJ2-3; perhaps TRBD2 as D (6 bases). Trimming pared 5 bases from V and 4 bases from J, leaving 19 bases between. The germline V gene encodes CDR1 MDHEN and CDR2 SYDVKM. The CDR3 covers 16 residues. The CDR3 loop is CASSLPRGGIADTQYF. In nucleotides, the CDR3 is TGTGCCAGCAGTCTCCCTAGGGGCGGGATTGCAGATACGCAGTATTTT. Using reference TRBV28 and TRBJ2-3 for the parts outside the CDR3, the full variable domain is DVKVTQSSRYLVKRTGEKVFLECVQDMDHENMFWYRQDPGLGLRLIYFSYDVKMKEKGDIPEGYSVSREKKERFSLILESASTNQTSMYLCASSLPRGGIADTQYFGPGTRLTVL.

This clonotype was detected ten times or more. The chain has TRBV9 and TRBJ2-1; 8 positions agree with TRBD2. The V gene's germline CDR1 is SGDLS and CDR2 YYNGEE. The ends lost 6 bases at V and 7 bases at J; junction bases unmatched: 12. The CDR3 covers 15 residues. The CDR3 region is CASIMSGRGMNEQFF. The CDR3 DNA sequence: TGTGCCAGCATTATGAGCGGGAGAGGTATGAATGAGCAGTTCTTC. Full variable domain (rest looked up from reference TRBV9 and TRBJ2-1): DSGVTQTPKHLITATGQRVTLRCSPRSGDLSVYWYQQSLDQGLQFLIQYYNGEERAKGNILERFSAQQFPDLHSELNLSSLELGDSALYFCASIMSGRGMNEQFFGPGTRLTVL.

CDR3 sequence reads: CASSLGTGGNSYNEQFF. The CDR3 region has the DNA TGCGCCAGCAGCTTGGGTACAGGGGGCAATTCCTACAATGAGCAGTTCTTC. The J gene is TRBJ2-1, the V gene TRBV5-1; TRBD1 agrees at 9 bases. The CDR3 covers 17 residues. From germline, CDR1 is SGHRS and CDR2 YFSETQ. V lost 0 bases, J lost 1 base, and 5 bases stayed unmatched.

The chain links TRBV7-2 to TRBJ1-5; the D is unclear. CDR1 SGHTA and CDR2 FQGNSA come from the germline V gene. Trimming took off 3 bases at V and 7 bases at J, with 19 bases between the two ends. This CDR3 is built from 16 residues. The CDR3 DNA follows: TGTGCCAGCAGCTTCTCAGGACGTCCTGAAGGGCAGCCCCAGCATTTT. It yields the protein CASSFSGRPEGQPQHF. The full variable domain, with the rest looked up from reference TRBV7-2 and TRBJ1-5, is GAGVSQSPSNKVTEKGKDVELRCDPISGHTALYWYRQSLGQGLEFLIYFQGNSAPDKSGLPSDRFSAERTGGSVSTLTIQRTQQEDSAVYLCASSFSGRPEGQPQHFGDGTRLSIL.

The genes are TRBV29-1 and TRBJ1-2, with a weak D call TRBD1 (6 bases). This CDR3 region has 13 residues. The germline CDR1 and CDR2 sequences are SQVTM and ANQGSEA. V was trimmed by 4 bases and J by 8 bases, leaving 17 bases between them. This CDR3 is CSVGSGGSGGYTF. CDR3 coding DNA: TGCAGCGTTGGATCTGGGGGCTCTGGCGGCTACACCTTC.

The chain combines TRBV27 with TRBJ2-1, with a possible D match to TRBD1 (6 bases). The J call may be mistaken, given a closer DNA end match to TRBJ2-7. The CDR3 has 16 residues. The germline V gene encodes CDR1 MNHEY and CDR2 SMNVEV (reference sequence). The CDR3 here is CASSARFATGAYEQYF. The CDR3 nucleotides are TGTGCCAGCAGTGCGAGGTTCGCGACAGGAGCCTACGAGCAGTACTTC.

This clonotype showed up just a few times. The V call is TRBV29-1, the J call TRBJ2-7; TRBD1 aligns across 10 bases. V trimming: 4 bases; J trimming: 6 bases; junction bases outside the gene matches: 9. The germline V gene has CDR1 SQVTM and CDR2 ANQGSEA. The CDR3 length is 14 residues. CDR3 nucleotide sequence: TGCAGCGTTGCTTCCGGGACAGGGGTCCGCGAGCAGTACTTC. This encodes CSVASGTGVREQYF.

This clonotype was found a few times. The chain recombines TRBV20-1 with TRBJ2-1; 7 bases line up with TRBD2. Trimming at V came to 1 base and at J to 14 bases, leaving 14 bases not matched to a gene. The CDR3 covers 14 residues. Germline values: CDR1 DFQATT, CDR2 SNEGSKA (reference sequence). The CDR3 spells CSARVQGGTIGKFF. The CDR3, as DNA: TGCAGTGCTAGAGTTCAGGGAGGGACTATCGGGAAGTTCTTC.

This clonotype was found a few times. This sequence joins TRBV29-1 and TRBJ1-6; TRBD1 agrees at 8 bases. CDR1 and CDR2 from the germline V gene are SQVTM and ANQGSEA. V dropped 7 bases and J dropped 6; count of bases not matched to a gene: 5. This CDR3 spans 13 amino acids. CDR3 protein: CSAGTGPNSPLHF. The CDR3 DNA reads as TGCAGCGCCGGGACAGGACCTAATTCACCCCTCCACTTT.